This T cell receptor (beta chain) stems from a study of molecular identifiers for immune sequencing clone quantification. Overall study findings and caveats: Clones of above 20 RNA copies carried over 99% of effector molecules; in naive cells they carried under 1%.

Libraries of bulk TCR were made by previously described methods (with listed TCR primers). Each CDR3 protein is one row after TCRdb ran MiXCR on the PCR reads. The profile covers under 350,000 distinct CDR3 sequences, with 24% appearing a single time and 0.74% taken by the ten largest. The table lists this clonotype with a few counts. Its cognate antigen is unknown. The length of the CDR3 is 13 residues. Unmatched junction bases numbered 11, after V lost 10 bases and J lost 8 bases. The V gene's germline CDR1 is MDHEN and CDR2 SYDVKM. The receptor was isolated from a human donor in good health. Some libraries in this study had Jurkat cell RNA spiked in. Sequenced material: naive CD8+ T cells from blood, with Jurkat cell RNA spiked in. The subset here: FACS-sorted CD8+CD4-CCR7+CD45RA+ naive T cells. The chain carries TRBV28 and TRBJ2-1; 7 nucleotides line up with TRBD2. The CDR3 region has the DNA TGTGCCACCTCTCGCTTGGGGGGGGATGAGCAGTTCTTC. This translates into CATSRLGGDEQFF.